This record covers a single T cell receptor beta chain. What it binds is not known. This sample was taken from a study of CD8+ T cells in alopecia areata. The treatment denotes: oral pan-JAK inhibitor, 5-10 mg twice daily. Study conclusions and caveats: Both scalp clonality and the expanded CD8+ clones among the top 100 showed a significant decrease with tofacitinib. It was lesional scalp, especially alopecia totalis/universalis, that showed higher clonality than normal scalp.

There are 13 residues in the CDR3. Trimming pared 5 bases from V and 4 bases from J, leaving 12 bases between. Germline CDR1 is SQVTM and CDR2 is ANQGSEA. Following RNA extraction, reverse transcription yielded cDNA that acted as the sequencing template. The repertoire was sequenced with immunoSEQ multiplex PCR; TCRdb's copy has only in-frame clones and lacks some. The table includes roughly 190,000 clones, 45% to 65% detected once. V and J are TRBV29-1 and TRBJ2-1; D is possibly TRBD1 (5 bases). This TCR was recovered from a human donor with alopecia areata. Sequencing was performed on CD4+ T cells sorted from blood, taken at week 4, from a patient treated with tofacitinib. CDR3 protein: CSVQAQDYNEQFF. CDR3 in DNA: TGCAGCGTTCAAGCACAGGATTACAATGAGCAGTTCTTC.